These T cell receptor beta chains were read from a single sample in a study of CD8 T cells in ankylosing spondylitis. Via MiXCR, TCRdb re-called the 5' RACE reads, giving one row per CDR3 protein. The profile covers approximately 290,000 distinct CDR3 sequences, with less than 25% appearing a single time and roughly 4% taken by the ten largest. Input material: blood, either unsorted or a sorted T cell fraction (not recorded which). These receptors all come from a female donor with ankylosing spondylitis or in good health (not recorded which). CDR3s include the opening cysteine and the closing phenylalanine or tryptophan. The order of the fields is CDR3 length, D gene, J gene, V gene, clone size, CDR3 protein, CDR3 DNA. D genes are given only for firm matches. The size of a clone is reported for some rows only, either as once, few or many, or as a class for expanded clones.

>13|TRBD1|TRBJ1-2|TRBV29-1|NA
CSVEKAGTDGYTF
TGCAGCGTTGAAAAGGCGGGGACAGATGGCTACACCTTC
>13|TRBD1|TRBJ1-2|TRBV6-1|few
CASTRTGGYGYTF
TGTGCCAGTACCCGGACAGGGGGCTATGGCTACACCTTC
>14|TRBD2|TRBJ2-3|TRBV6-1|few
CASRPGLAWDTQYF
TGTGCCAGCAGGCCGGGACTAGCGTGGGATACGCAGTATTTT
>17|NA|TRBJ2-6|TRBV9|NA
CASSPGGLLSGANVLTF
TGTGCCAGCAGCCCTGGGGGGCTCCTCTCTGGGGCCAACGTCCTGACTTTC
>15|NA|TRBJ2-7|TRBV7-9|NA
CASSYHVAVTYEQYF
TGTGCCAGCAGCTATCACGTAGCGGTTACCTACGAGCAGTACTTC
>15|NA|TRBJ2-7|TRBV7-9|few
CASSPGTPETHEQYF
TGTGCCAGCAGCCCCGGGACACCCGAAACGCACGAGCAGTACTTC
>12|NA|TRBJ2-1|TRBV20-1|NA
CSARDSVNEQFF
TGCAGTGCTAGAGATTCAGTAAATGAGCAGTTCTTC
>13|NA|TRBJ2-7|TRBV20-1|NA
CSANTRARDEQYF
TGCAGTGCTAACACCAGGGCAAGGGACGAGCAGTACTTC
>16|NA|TRBJ2-1|TRBV6-1|NA
CASTPMRATPGNEQFF
TGTGCCAGCACCCCCATGCGGGCTACTCCAGGAAATGAGCAGTTCTTC
>14|NA|TRBJ2-7|TRBV7-2|NA
CASSLSSRGLEQYF
TGTGCCAGCAGCTTATCGAGCAGGGGTCTCGAGCAGTACTTC
>15|NA|TRBJ1-4|TRBV7-2|few
CASSLAGARVEKLFF
TGTGCCAGCAGCTTAGCGGGAGCAAGAGTTGAAAAACTGTTTTTT
>15|NA|TRBJ2-7|TRBV20-1|few
CSARDRESGSYEQYF
TGCAGTGCTAGAGATCGGGAAAGCGGATCCTACGAGCAGTACTTC
>14|NA|TRBJ1-3|TRBV29-1|NA
CSVFGVGIGNTIYF
TGCAGCGTTTTCGGGGTTGGTATTGGAAACACCATATATTTT
>12|NA|TRBJ2-7|TRBV29-1|few
CSARVGASEQYF
TGCAGCGCCAGGGTGGGAGCTTCCGAGCAGTACTTC
>17|NA|TRBJ2-7|TRBV4-3|NA
CASSQDIPRDRTYEQYF
TGCGCCAGCAGCCAAGATATCCCGCGGGATCGTACCTACGAGCAGTACTTC
>15|NA|TRBJ1-4|TRBV25-1|NA
CASSRGSVWGEKLFF
TGTGCCAGCAGCAGGGGCAGCGTGTGGGGTGAAAAACTGTTTTTT
>15|NA|TRBJ1-2|TRBV20-1|many
CSARVVASYDHGYTF
TGCAGTGCTAGAGTTGTGGCCTCGTATGATCATGGCTACACCTTC
>17|NA|TRBJ1-2|TRBV4-3|many
CASSQDASGLVNYGYTF
TGCGCCAGCAGCCAAGACGCCTCAGGGCTCGTTAACTATGGCTACACCTTC
>14|NA|TRBJ1-5|TRBV12-3/TRBV12-4|few
CASSFRPTNQPQHF
TGTGCCAGCAGTTTCCGACCGACTAATCAGCCCCAGCATTTT
>16|TRBD2|TRBJ2-3|TRBV7-3|NA
CASSLIPAGMGDTQYF
TGTGCCAGCAGCTTAATTCCAGCGGGGATGGGAGATACGCAGTATTTT
>18|TRBD2|TRBJ2-1|TRBV19|NA
CASSIGPRTSGSYNEQFF
TGTGCCAGTAGTATAGGCCCCCGGACTAGCGGGTCATACAATGAGCAGTTCTTC
>15|NA|TRBJ2-1|TRBV30|NA
CAWSVLGPVGNEQFF
TGTGCCTGGAGTGTACTGGGCCCGGTGGGGAATGAGCAGTTCTTC
>15|TRBD2|TRBJ2-1|TRBV9|NA
CASSVRLAGYNEQFF
TGTGCCAGCAGTGTACGCCTAGCGGGGTACAATGAGCAGTTCTTC
>13|NA|TRBJ1-1|TRBV19|few
CASTLSGNTEAFF
TGTGCCAGTACCTTATCAGGGAACACTGAAGCTTTCTTT
>17|NA|TRBJ2-5|TRBV7-9|NA
CASSYKADRGVRETQYF
TGTGCCAGCAGCTACAAAGCCGACAGAGGGGTCCGAGAGACCCAGTACTTC
>16|NA|TRBJ2-3|TRBV5-1|NA
CASSWSRERSEVTQYF
TGCGCCAGCAGCTGGAGCCGGGAGCGTAGTGAGGTTACGCAGTATTTT
>15|TRBD2|TRBJ2-1|TRBV6-2/TRBV6-3|few
CASSFTPGLAPRGVF
TGTGCCAGCAGCTTCACTCCCGGACTAGCGCCCCGGGGGGTCTTC
>15|TRBD2|TRBJ2-3|TRBV11-2|NA
CASSIGTSVTDTQYF
TGTGCCAGCAGCATCGGGACTAGCGTTACAGATACGCAGTATTTT
>13|NA|TRBJ1-3|TRBV29-1|few
CSVEDPWTSTIYF
TGCAGCGTTGAAGACCCCTGGACTTCCACCATATATTTT